This T cell receptor beta chain was found in a study of sequential checkpoint blockade in melanoma. The overall study: Randomization was 1:1 between first-line nivolumab→ipilimumab and ipilimumab→nivolumab. Each arm's sequence ended with maintenance nivolumab.

Libraries were prepared by immunoSEQ multiplex PCR; TCRdb keeps only in-frame clonotypes and omits some of them. The sample has more than 9,500 clones; roughly two thirds are singletons. As to treatment: randomized to nivolumab then ipilimumab (arm A) or the reverse (arm B). Patients had received no earlier DNA-damaging chemotherapy. PBMC sorting kept live CD3+CD8+ cells without CD19 or CD56. The V end was cut by 4 bases, the J end by 3 bases, with 16 bases between. The CDR3 sequence is 15 residues long. Germline V gene lookup returns CDR1 KGHSH and CDR2 LQKENI. This clone was detected only a few times.

Source: CD8+ T cells sorted from blood (inferred from file names), taken from a patient given nivolumab and ipilimumab in sequence. This sequence originates from a human donor with melanoma. The rearrangement uses TRBV18 and TRBJ2-7; a possible D gene is TRBD1 (8 bases). The CDR3 here is CASSRGGTGLYEQYF. CDR3 nucleotides: TGTGCCAGCTCACGGGGGGGGACAGGACTCTACGAGCAGTACTTC.